These 14 T cell receptor beta chains came from one sample sequenced in a study of T cell changes during pregnancy in multiple sclerosis. Here immunoSEQ multiplex PCR was the method, and the copy in TCRdb shows in-frame clones only, minus some. The sample has tens of thousands of clones, approximately 92% seen once. Sequenced material: peripheral blood, taken before pregnancy. Receptors originate from a female donor with multiple sclerosis, enrolled in a pregnancy study.

This clone was counted between two and nine times. This rearrangement joins TRBV28 to TRBJ1-5; D gene unclear. Trimming removed 8 bases at V and 5 bases at J, with 13 bases between. Germline V gene sequence: CDR1 MDHEN, CDR2 SYDVKM. The CDR3 extends over 13 amino acids. The DNA for the CDR3 is TGTGCCAGCTCCTACAGTATTCATCAGCCCCAGCATTTT. Residues: CASSYSIHQPQHF.

This chain links TRBV27 with TRBJ2-7, with 15 bases identical to TRBD2. Per the germline V gene, CDR1 is MNHEY and CDR2 is SMNVEV (reference sequence). The V segment lost 5 bases and the J segment 3 bases; nucleotides outside the gene matches: 5. The CDR3 loop spans 16 amino acids. The CDR3 DNA reads TGTGCCAGCAGTAGGGGACTAGCGGGAGGACGCTACGAGCAGTACTTC. Translating gives CASSRGLAGGRYEQYF.

V and J are TRBV13 and TRBJ2-5; D perhaps matches TRBD2 (5 bases). Trimming stripped 5 bases from V and 5 bases from J, with 18 bases between. CDR3 size: 15 residues. The V gene's germline CDR1 is PRHDT and CDR2 FYEKMQ (reference sequence). Here the CDR3 DNA reads TGTGCCAGCAGCCCCCCGGAAGGGAGAGGGGAGACCCAGTACTTC. It encodes CASSPPEGRGETQYF.

The CDR3: CASSQVGAGNTEAFF. CDR3 DNA sequence: TGTGCCAGCTCCCAGGTGGGGGCAGGGAACACTGAAGCTTTCTTT. V gene TRBV18 combines with J gene TRBJ1-1; a possible D gene is TRBD1 (6 bases). The CDR3 sequence is 15 residues long. Germline V CDR1 and CDR2: KGHSH, LQKENI. V was clipped by 6 bases and J by 1 base, with 15 bases between them.

The chain employs TRBV6-5 and TRBJ2-5; 12 nucleotides match TRBD2. Germline assignment: CDR1 MNHEY and CDR2 SVGAGI. After removal of 4 bases from V and 7 bases from J, the junction contained 10 bases not matched to a gene. The CDR3 length is 16 residues. CDR3 residues: CASSSASGRASRTQYF. CDR3 DNA: TGTGCCAGCAGTTCGGCTAGCGGGAGGGCATCACGGACCCAGTACTTC.

The chain links TRBV19 to TRBJ1-5, with D possibly being TRBD1 (6 bases). Trimming took off 10 bases at V and 0 bases at J, with 16 bases between the two ends. Germline V gives CDR1 LNHDA, CDR2 SQIVND (reference sequence). This CDR3 contains 15 residues. CDR3 amino acids: CATQGQIHSNQPQHF. As DNA, the CDR3 is TGTGCCACACAAGGACAGATCCATAGCAATCAGCCCCAGCATTTT.

The V and J genes are TRBV28 and TRBJ1-3; tentative D call: TRBD1 (6 bases). The V and J ends lost 6 bases and 3 bases respectively, with 21 bases between them. CDR1 and CDR2 from the germline V gene are MDHEN and SYDVKM. This CDR3 contains 17 residues. The CDR3 region has the DNA TGTGCCAGCAGGCCCCAACAGGGTAGGATGCTTGGAAACACCATATATTTT. Its translation: CASRPQQGRMLGNTIYF.

This chain joins TRBV28 and TRBJ2-2; maybe TRBD1 (6 bases). CDR1 is MDHEN and CDR2 is SYDVKM in the germline V gene. This CDR3 is built from 14 residues. Trimming pared 8 bases from V and 3 bases from J, leaving 13 bases between. The CDR3 DNA sequence: TGTGCCAGCCTCGACTCAGGGGACACCGGGGAGCTGTTTTTT. Its translation is CASLDSGDTGELFF.

The CDR3 protein is CAWREQGDAYEQYF. In DNA form, the CDR3 reads TGTGCCTGGAGGGAACAGGGGGATGCCTACGAGCAGTACTTC. This chain connects TRBV30 to TRBJ2-7; TRBD1 aligns across 8 bases. The trim removed 3 bases at V and 2 bases at J, leaving 6 bases unmatched. The CDR3 consists of 14 residues. Germline lookup yields CDR1 GTSNPN and CDR2 SVGIG (reference sequence).

The chain joins TRBV5-1 to TRBJ1-1; D perhaps matches TRBD1 (5 bases). V was cut by 2 bases and J by 5 bases, with 13 bases left in between. Germline values: CDR1 SGHRS, CDR2 YFSETQ. CDR3 length: 14 amino acids. CDR3 bases: TGCGCCAGCAGCTTATGGGGGAGGGAGACTGAAGCTTTCTTT. It yields the protein CASSLWGRETEAFF.

The rearrangement uses TRBV15 and TRBJ1-1; D remains ambiguous. CDR1 LNHNV and CDR2 YYDKDF come from the germline V gene (reference sequence). The V and J ends lost 0 bases and 4 bases respectively, with 9 bases between them. The CDR3 spans 14 residues. This CDR3 reads CATSRDGRGTEAFF. The CDR3 DNA sequence: TGTGCCACCAGCAGAGATGGCCGGGGCACTGAAGCTTTCTTT.

J is TRBJ2-7 and V is TRBV5-6, with 9 positions matching TRBD2. The V gene end was trimmed by 3 bases and the J gene end by 4 bases; junction bases not matched to a gene: 8. This CDR3 has 15 amino acids. Germline CDR1 SGHDT, CDR2 YYEEEE. The CDR3 spells CASSSSGTPGYEQYF. The CDR3 DNA follows: TGTGCCAGCAGCTCTAGCGGGACCCCCGGGTACGAGCAGTACTTC.

The V gene is TRBV28, the J gene TRBJ2-2, with 8 positions matching TRBD1. This CDR3 comprises 17 residues. Germline V CDR1 and CDR2: MDHEN, SYDVKM. With V trimmed by 10 bases and J by 8 bases, 21 bases remained unmatched. CDR3 protein: CAISPSGAQGAWGELFF. The DNA for the CDR3 is TGTGCCATCTCCCCTTCTGGAGCGCAGGGGGCGTGGGGGGAGCTGTTTTTT. Full variable domain (missing parts from reference TRBV28 and TRBJ2-2): DVKVTQSSRYLVKRTGEKVFLECVQDMDHENMFWYRQDPGLGLRLIYFSYDVKMKEKGDIPEGYSVSREKKERFSLILESASTNQTSMYLCAISPSGAQGAWGELFFGEGSRLTVL.

The V gene is TRBV6-6, the J gene TRBJ2-1, with TRBD2 matching 8 bases. CDR1 and CDR2 (germline): MNHNY, SVGAGI (reference sequence). J was trimmed by 8 bases and V by 5 bases; bases with no gene match: 8. The CDR3 consists of 14 residues. The CDR3 coding sequence is TGTGCCAGCAGTAACGGACTAGCTAACTATGAGCAGTTCTTC. Translated, it gives CASSNGLANYEQFF.